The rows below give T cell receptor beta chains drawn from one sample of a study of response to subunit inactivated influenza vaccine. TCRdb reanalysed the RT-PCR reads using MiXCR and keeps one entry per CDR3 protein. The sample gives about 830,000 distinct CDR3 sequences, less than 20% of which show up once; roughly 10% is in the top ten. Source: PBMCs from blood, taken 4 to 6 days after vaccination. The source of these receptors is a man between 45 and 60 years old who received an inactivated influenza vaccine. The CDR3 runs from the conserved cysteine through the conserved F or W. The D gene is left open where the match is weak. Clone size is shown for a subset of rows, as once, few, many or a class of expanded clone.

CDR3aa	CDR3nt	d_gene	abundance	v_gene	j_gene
CASSLVSLAGVTGELFF	TGTGCCAGCAGCTTAGTGAGTCTAGCGGGAGTTACCGGGGAGCTGTTTTTT	TRBD2	few	TRBV7-2	TRBJ2-2
CSARPSGIPVTDTQYF	TGCAGTGCTAGGCCTAGCGGGATCCCTGTGACAGATACGCAGTATTTT	TRBD2	NA	TRBV20-1	TRBJ2-3
CASIDRGYNEQFF	TGTGCCAGCATCGACAGAGGATACAATGAGCAGTTCTTC	NA	NA	TRBV12-3/TRBV12-4	TRBJ2-1
CSVEDRTTPYEQYF	TGCAGCGTTGAGGACAGAACCACCCCCTACGAGCAGTACTTC	NA	few	TRBV29-1	TRBJ2-7
CASSFEGASGTTFSYEQYF	TGTGCCAGCAGCTTCGAGGGGGCTAGCGGGACAACATTCTCCTACGAGCAGTACTTC	TRBD2	NA	TRBV11-1	TRBJ2-7
CASSLVPTEAFF	TGTGCCAGCAGCTTAGTTCCTACTGAAGCTTTCTTT	NA	many	TRBV7-9	TRBJ1-1
CASSPGEGITGELFF	TGCGCCAGCAGTCCGGGGGAGGGAATCACCGGGGAGCTGTTTTTT	TRBD2	few	TRBV5-1	TRBJ2-2
CASSLDRQRGTGELFF	TGTGCCAGCAGCTTGGATCGACAACGGGGCACCGGGGAGCTGTTTTTT	NA	NA	TRBV5-5	TRBJ2-2
CASARQVPGRREYF	TGTGCCAGCGCTCGGCAGGTCCCTGGAAGACGGGAGTACTTC	NA	NA	TRBV28	TRBJ2-7
CASSWGQAANEQFF	TGTGCCAGCAGTTGGGGACAGGCGGCTAATGAGCAGTTCTTC	TRBD1	few	TRBV7-2	TRBJ2-1
CASSFGLNTGELFF	TGTGCCAGCAGCTTTGGCCTCAACACCGGGGAGCTGTTTTTT	NA	few	TRBV5-4	TRBJ2-2
CASSLRGAGTQYF	TGTGCCAGCAGTTTAAGGGGGGCGGGTACGCAGTATTTT	NA	many	TRBV27	TRBJ2-3
CASRRTGSPYNSPLHF	TGTGCCAGCAGAAGGACAGGTTCCCCCTATAATTCACCCCTCCACTTT	TRBD1	few	TRBV6-1	TRBJ1-6
CASSFFRQGDYTDTQYF	TGTGCCAGCAGCTTTTTCCGCCAGGGGGATTACACAGATACGCAGTATTTT	TRBD1	few	TRBV7-8	TRBJ2-3
CASSLVDRFRELFF	TGTGCCAGCAGCTTAGTGGACAGGTTCAGGGAGCTGTTTTTT	TRBD1	few	TRBV7-2	TRBJ2-2
CASSPVPGLAGGLYNEQFF	TGCGCCAGCAGCCCTGTCCCGGGACTAGCGGGGGGACTATACAATGAGCAGTTCTTC	TRBD2	many	TRBV5-1	TRBJ2-1
CSGGQNEKLFF	TGCAGCGGCGGCCAAAATGAAAAACTGTTTTTT	NA	many	TRBV29-1	TRBJ1-4
CASIKLAGASTDTQYF	TGTGCCAGCATCAAGCTAGCGGGAGCGAGCACAGATACGCAGTATTTT	TRBD2	once	TRBV7-2	TRBJ2-3
CAISESRRLSTDTQYF	TGTGCCATCAGTGAGTCGCGACGGCTGAGCACAGATACGCAGTATTTT	NA	NA	TRBV10-3	TRBJ2-3
CSARSGGDLYNEQFF	TGCAGTGCTAGAAGCGGCGGGGATCTTTACAATGAGCAGTTCTTC	NA	NA	TRBV20-1	TRBJ2-1
CASSSQVLNTGELFF	TGTGCCAGCAGCTCACAGGTGTTGAACACCGGGGAGCTGTTTTTT	NA	NA	TRBV7-2	TRBJ2-2
CASSLTSGREQFF	TGTGCCAGCAGCTTGACTAGCGGGAGGGAGCAGTTCTTC	TRBD2	few	TRBV7-3	TRBJ2-1
CASSYRVGAGEQFF	TGTGCCAGCAGTTACCGCGTAGGCGCGGGTGAGCAGTTCTTC	NA	few	TRBV6-2/TRBV6-3	TRBJ2-1
CASRSLPNRSGLVVYNEQFF	TGTGCAAGTCGCTCCTTACCAAACCGTTCGGGACTAGTTGTCTACAATGAGCAGTTCTTC	NA	NA	TRBV12-2	TRBJ2-1
CASSYFQGQETQYF	TGTGCCAGCAGTTACTTTCAGGGGCAAGAGACCCAGTACTTC	NA	few	TRBV6-5	TRBJ2-5
CASMDINYGYTF	TGTGCCAGCATGGACATTAACTATGGCTACACCTTC	NA	few	TRBV6-6	TRBJ1-2
CACPAGTSGSYNEQFF	TGTGCCTGCCCGGCCGGGACTAGCGGGAGCTACAATGAGCAGTTCTTC	TRBD2	few	TRBV30	TRBJ2-1
CASRRLAVDTQYF	TGTGCCAGCAGGCGACTAGCGGTAGATACGCAGTATTTT	TRBD2	few	TRBV12-3/TRBV12-4	TRBJ2-3
CASSTPSRFSYEQYF	TGTGCCAGCAGTACTCCCTCGCGGTTCTCCTACGAGCAGTACTTC	NA	NA	TRBV6-5	TRBJ2-7
CASSGQSYEQYF	TGCGCCAGCAGCGGACAGAGCTACGAGCAGTACTTC	NA	few	TRBV5-1	TRBJ2-7
CASSQVTNTEAFF	TGCGCCAGCAGCCAAGTGACGAACACTGAAGCTTTCTTT	NA	few	TRBV4-3	TRBJ1-1
CATSDFGQGIGDTQYF	TGTGCCACCAGTGATTTTGGGCAGGGAATCGGAGATACGCAGTATTTT	NA	NA	TRBV24-1	TRBJ2-3
CASSQGGLLGETQYF	TGCGCCAGCAGCCAAGGGGGCCTCTTGGGGGAGACCCAGTACTTC	NA	NA	TRBV4-3	TRBJ2-5
CSARPLLLNNEQFF	TGCAGTGCTAGGCCCCTACTCCTTAACAATGAGCAGTTCTTC	NA	many	TRBV20-1	TRBJ2-1
CASSSYPFGEQYF	TGTGCCAGCAGCTCTTACCCATTTGGGGAGCAGTACTTC	NA	NA	TRBV7-2	TRBJ2-7
CASSLQGSQSYEQYF	TGCGCCAGCAGCTTACAGGGGTCGCAGTCCTACGAGCAGTACTTC	TRBD1	NA	TRBV5-1	TRBJ2-7
CATSRDWSRRDNEQFF	TGTGCCACCAGCAGAGATTGGTCGCGGAGGGACAATGAGCAGTTCTTC	NA	many	TRBV15	TRBJ2-1
CSASPAVSYNEQFF	TGCAGTGCTTCCCCGGCAGTCTCCTACAATGAGCAGTTCTTC	NA	NA	TRBV20-1	TRBJ2-1
CASSFGTALTDTQYF	TGTGCCAGCAGCTTTGGGACAGCGCTCACAGATACGCAGTATTTT	TRBD1	NA	TRBV7-9	TRBJ2-3
CSARGPVGNYNEQFF	TGCAGTGCGAGAGGTCCGGTCGGGAACTACAATGAGCAGTTCTTC	NA	few	TRBV20-1	TRBJ2-1
CASSSTWTDEQYF	TGTGCCAGCAGTTCTACATGGACTGACGAGCAGTACTTC	NA	few	TRBV6-2/TRBV6-3	TRBJ2-7
CASSTGQPQETQYF	TGTGCCAGCAGTACCGGACAGCCGCAAGAGACCCAGTACTTC	NA	NA	TRBV12-3/TRBV12-4	TRBJ2-5
CASSVDQVHEQFF	TGTGCCAGCAGCGTCGACCAAGTCCATGAGCAGTTCTTC	NA	few	TRBV7-3	TRBJ2-1
CASTEVSGANVLTF	TGCGCCAGCACTGAGGTCTCTGGGGCCAACGTCCTGACTTTC	NA	many	TRBV5-1	TRBJ2-6
CASSSRGRVTNEKLFF	TGTGCCAGCAGCTCCAGGGGTCGGGTTACTAATGAAAAACTGTTTTTT	NA	NA	TRBV4-2	TRBJ1-4
CASSLWQVGQYF	TGTGCCAGCAGCTTATGGCAGGTAGGGCAGTATTTT	NA	NA	TRBV7-9	TRBJ2-3
CASSLRGPKRYGYTF	TGTGCCAGCAGTCTCCGGGGCCCAAAGCGCTATGGCTACACCTTC	NA	many	TRBV12-3/TRBV12-4	TRBJ1-2
CASSPQKAGSEKIQYF	TGTGCCAGCAGCCCCCAAAAGGCGGGAAGCGAAAAAATTCAGTACTTC	NA	once	TRBV9	TRBJ2-4
CASSPGLQETQYF	TGTGCCAGCAGTCCGGGACTACAAGAGACCCAGTACTTC	TRBD2	many	TRBV18	TRBJ2-5
CATSRSSTGGQETQYF	TGTGCCACCAGCAGAAGTAGTACAGGAGGCCAGGAGACCCAGTACTTC	NA	NA	TRBV15	TRBJ2-5
CSAPRASGGSYEQYF	TGCAGTGCTCCCCGAGCTAGCGGGGGTTCCTACGAGCAGTACTTC	TRBD2	NA	TRBV20-1	TRBJ2-7
CASTSQGAAYEQYF	TGTGCCAGCACCAGCCAGGGGGCGGCCTACGAGCAGTACTTC	TRBD1	NA	TRBV28	TRBJ2-7